This T cell receptor (beta chain) derives from a study of T cell responses to AZD1222 COVID-19 vaccine (dated by TCRdb to the early 2020s). Regarding the research as a whole: Because spike-specific TCR depth and breadth did not differ between the two schedules, AZD1222 recipients who got a second dose at roughly 4 weeks were pooled with those who got a second dose at roughly 12 weeks. A total of 230 or so trial participants underwent TCR sequencing, of whom nearly 210 received two doses of AZD1222 and about 25 received two doses of the MenACWY control vaccine. Trial participants were enrolled into age subgroups of 18-55, 56-69 and 70-plus years, which contained 148, 28 and 57 TCR-sequenced participants, respectively.

V is reduced by 1 base and J by 6 bases, leaving a spacing of 7 bases between them. From cysteine to phenylalanine, the CDR3 is 13 amino acids long. Only CDR3 DNA remains: 39 bases, in frame from the first base. Based on the germline V gene, the CDR1 and CDR2 sequences are SGHVS and FNYEAQ. The CDR3 regions of human TCRbeta chains were subjected to immunosequencing. Per the source publication's procedure: Repertoire TCRs were matched against a reference library of SARS-CoV-2-specific TCRs generated with the MIRA antigen-specificity platform. Breadth was defined as the fraction of unique TCRs that were SARS-CoV-2-associated. Depth was defined as the fraction of total T cells that were SARS-CoV-2-associated. Using the MIRA data, every spike-specific TCR was mapped to the spike region that the TCR reacted to and assigned to either a CD4 or a CD8 class. Log10-transformed breadth and depth values were compared by one-way ANOVA with Sidak's multiple comparisons tests. This immuneACCESS table, as held by TCRdb, lists in-frame sequences with V and J called but not all clones. Of the missing ones, under half trace to an unresolved V gene in checked studies; the others have no known cause. That table furnishes V, J and clone size, whereas the DNA furnished D and trimming. In all, the sample holds some 30,000 clones, and more than 85% of those were seen once. Clones ranked in the top ten supply 45% of the sample.

Interpreted using the paper, the time point label stands for: baseline before first vaccination. The vaccinee samples were drawn from two UK trials, COV001 and COV002, one of which was a single-blind randomized controlled phase 2/3 trial testing AZD1222 (ChAdOx1 nCoV-19) in healthy adults. Trial participant PBMC samples were collected at day 0 and day 28 after the second dose for TCRbeta chain sequencing. With respect to this clone: Its cognate antigen has yet to be identified. No base-level quality is on record; no much larger clone is a single base apart.

Broad study findings and their caveats: Most participants were white British and females outnumbered males, and the authors suggested that clonal diversity may have been underestimated. Only five to seven AZD1222 recipients were SARS-CoV-2 seropositive at baseline, limiting conclusions about previously exposed vaccinees. Epitopes outside the regions mutated in the B.1.351 and B.1.1.7 variants were reportedly recognized by nearly half of the unique spike-specific TCRs. The 56-69-year group was small, and its depth increase did not reach significance, likely because of low power. Because no samples from the day 14 peak response were available, repertoires could be characterized only after the peak T cell response. The whole spike protein was spanned by vaccine-associated CD4 TCRs, and dominant responses were seen in regions 160-218 and 743-854. After two AZD1222 doses, both the breadth and the depth of spike-specific TCRs were significantly higher than at day 0 and than in MenACWY recipients.

This receptor was obtained from an adult in good health. The rearranged segments are TRBV7-6 and TRBJ1-5; the D gene is possibly TRBD1, with 5 bases matching. Sequenced material: peripheral blood, taken on day 0 of AZD1222 vaccination. The DNA is TGTGCCAGCAGCTTAGGCGGGGGTCAGCCCCAGCATTTT. This encodes CASSLGGGQPQHF.